This T cell receptor beta chain was identified during a study of blood T cell repertoires in COVID-19. Study in general: Samples came from the United States, Italy and Spain, spanning acute and convalescent COVID-19.

This clone has only a few counts. The germline V gene has CDR1 MNHEY and CDR2 SMNVEV (reference sequence). After removal of 7 bases from V and 6 bases from J, the junction contained 13 bases not matched to a gene. The CDR3 runs to 16 residues. In the original analysis: Counts of nucleated cells, estimated from reference gene primer amplification, were obtained. Only in-frame clones appear in the TCRdb table, and some are missing; sequencing was by immunoSEQ multiplex PCR. D and trimming were read from the DNA, whereas the V and J calls and clone size are those reported in that table. Of under 250,000 clones in the sample, 65% to 90% were seen once. Cohorts were determined from participant-reported clinical history.

Sequenced material: PBMCs or T cells enriched from blood (not recorded which). The rearrangement joins TRBV27 to TRBJ1-2, with TRBD1 identical over 11 bases. This clonotype originated in a woman aged 50 to 60 with acute COVID-19. CDR3 in DNA: TGTGCCAGCAATCCAGCAAGGGACAGGGGGAGCGATGGCTACACCTTC. As protein: CASNPARDRGSDGYTF.